This T cell receptor (beta chain) came from a study of cytomegalovirus exposure and HLA in healthy donors. Study-wide background: Around 200 million T cells yielded 90 million to 130 million unique TCR beta sequences, as an earlier analysis found.

The primer mix had 60 Vbeta and 13 Jbeta primers. The protocol was immunoSEQ multiplex PCR, while the TCRdb copy is restricted to in-frame clones and leaves out a portion. The data contain some 120,000 clones, approximately 78% of them singletons. Worth noting for this clone: Antigen unknown.

General study points: It is likely that the observed cluster of highly shared sequence variants was a sequencing artifact. For TCR beta chains, V- and J-gene trimming was later linked to a missense DCLRE1C variant. The study listed under 200 cytomegalovirus-associated TCR beta chains.

Germline V gene data show CDR1 as SGHTA and CDR2 as FQGNSA. V shed 1 base and J shed 6 bases, with 12 bases lying between them. This CDR3 has 14 residues. The chain links TRBV7-2 to TRBJ1-2, with D unclear. Sequencing input: PBMCs. The sequence came from a young woman in good health and CMV-seronegative. In nucleotides, the CDR3 is TGTGCCAGCAGCTTAGGGGCAATTGCCAATGGCTACACCTTC. It specifies CASSLGAIANGYTF.